This record covers a single TCR beta chain. What this receptor recognizes is not known. Per-nucleotide qualities are absent, and no much larger clonotype sits a single base away. TCRbeta CDR3 regions were amplified from genomic DNA using the immunoSEQ Assay, a bias-controlled multiplex PCR. From the authors' description of their analysis: The number of nucleated cells in each sample was estimated from the amplification of reference gene primers within the assay. To quantify the absolute abundance of each unique TCRbeta CDR3 rearrangement, sequence reads were collapsed and filtered. Productive Simpson clonality was computed per sample as the square root of Simpson's diversity index over productive rearrangements. TCRdb stores this immuneACCESS table with in-frame sequences only. Part of the clones is absent; in the studies checked, under half of the shortfall reflects unresolved V genes, and no reason is known for the rest. The V and J calls and clone size are taken from that table; D and trimming were inferred from the DNA. The sample table holds about 500,000 clones, of which approximately 90% were seen once. Around 0.7% of the sample belongs to the ten largest clones.

The record originates from a study of blood T cell repertoires in COVID-19 (dated by TCRdb to the early 2020s). As for the study more broadly: The collaborator samples originated in the United States, Italy and Spain and spanned the acute and convalescent phases of COVID-19. The material from the prospective study consisted of cDNA or gDNA derived from T cells, B-cell-depleted T cells, or PBMCs. Subjects who had been exposed to COVID-19, were actively infected with it, or had recovered from it provided the deeply sampled blood TCRbeta repertoires that made up the dataset. A freely available public database, intended as a resource for researchers studying the immune response to SARS-CoV-2, is where the repertoires were released. Samples were obtained from the ongoing ImmuneRACE study (first 160 participants) and from some 1,200 subjects provided by 6 global collaborators. A de-identified subject ID, COVID-19 status, age in years and sex were almost always included in the sample metadata. HLA class I and class II types, where available, came from metadata supplied by the sample provider rather than from assay-based typing. Points the paper makes about the study in general: The quantity of clinical and demographic metadata differed by source and by participant and was supplied without curation.

The cysteine opens and the phenylalanine closes a CDR3 of 15 amino acids. The CDR3 DNA has 45 bases and is translated from base 1. CDR1 and CDR2 are drawn from the germline V gene (reference sequence): LNHNV, YYDKDF. V is clipped by 5 bases and J by 5 bases, and the sequence between their germline boundaries is 18 bases long. Participants in the prospective study were aged 18 to 89 years, lived in 20 to 30 United States geographic areas, and enrolled through a virtual design. In the prospective study, participants were assigned to cohorts based on the clinical history participants reported in a screening survey and a study questionnaire. ImmuneRACE Cohort 3 recovered participants were defined by two consecutive negative NP/OP PCR tests, healthcare professional clearance, or symptom resolution. In the prospective study, mobile phlebotomists collected whole blood, serum and a nasopharyngeal or oropharyngeal swab from each participant. Additional blood draws and questionnaires over a roughly two-month period could optionally be provided by prospective study participants. Before DNA extraction, blood samples from the prospective study were shipped at room temperature or frozen.

The source of this sequence is a woman under 30 who had recovered from COVID-19. The sequenced sample was PBMCs or T cells enriched from blood (not recorded which). The chain is assembled from TRBV15 and TRBJ2-5; TRBD2 is possibly the D segment (7 matching bases). Read as DNA, the sequence is TGTGCCACCAGCGCTGCGGGCGGGGGCCGGGAGACCCAGTACTTC. Translated, this is CATSAAGGGRETQYF.